Sequencing of this T cell receptor beta chain was carried out in a study of blood T cells in healthy people across ages. General study points: Naive CD4+ cell counts and diversity both ran higher in long-lived than in aged donors. A roughly linear fall in TCR beta diversity per million T cells was seen with increasing age.

The CDR3 is 12 residues long. Germline V CDR1 and CDR2: SEHNR, FQNEAQ (reference sequence). The V end lost 2 bases, the J end lost 15 bases, and 14 bases lay between the germline ends. A second PCR of 7 to 11 cycles used a sample-barcoded 5' primer and a J-beta primer mix. Tags on each cDNA molecule came from a template-switch adaptor with 12 random nucleotides. Every sample returned 2.5 million or more CDR3-containing paired-end reads. Each CDR3 protein gets one entry after TCRdb re-called the 5' RACE reads with MiXCR. The table includes 600,000 to 650,000 distinct CDR3 sequences, around three fifths detected once. Notes on this clonotype: Its antigen remains unidentified.

Specimen: blood. The chain carries TRBV7-9 and TRBJ2-4; D is ambiguous. The clonotype originates from a man between 60 and 75 years old in good health. This chain's CDR3 is CASSLPLGLLYF. DNA of the CDR3: TGTGCCAGCAGCTTACCCCTAGGTCTGCTGTACTTC.